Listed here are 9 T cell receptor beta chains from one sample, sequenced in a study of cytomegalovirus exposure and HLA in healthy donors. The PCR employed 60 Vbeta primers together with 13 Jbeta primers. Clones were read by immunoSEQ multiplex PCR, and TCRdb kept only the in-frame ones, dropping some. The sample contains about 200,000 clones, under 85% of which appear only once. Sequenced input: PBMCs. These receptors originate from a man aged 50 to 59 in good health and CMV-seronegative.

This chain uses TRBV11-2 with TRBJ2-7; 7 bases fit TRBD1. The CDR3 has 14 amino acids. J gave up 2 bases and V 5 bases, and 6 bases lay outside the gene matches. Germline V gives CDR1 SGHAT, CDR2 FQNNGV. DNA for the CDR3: TGTGCCAGCAGCACTCAAGGGACAGCCTACGAGCAGTACTTC. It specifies CASSTQGTAYEQYF.

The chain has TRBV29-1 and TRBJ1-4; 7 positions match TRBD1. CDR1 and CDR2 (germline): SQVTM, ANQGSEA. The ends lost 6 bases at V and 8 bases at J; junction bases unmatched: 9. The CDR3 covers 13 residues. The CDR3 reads CSVGTDTREKLFF. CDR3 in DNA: TGCAGCGTAGGGACAGATACCCGGGAAAAACTGTTTTTT.

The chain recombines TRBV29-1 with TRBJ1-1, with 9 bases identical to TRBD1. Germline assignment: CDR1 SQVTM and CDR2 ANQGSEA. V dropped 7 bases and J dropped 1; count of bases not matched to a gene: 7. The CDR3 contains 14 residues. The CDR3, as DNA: TGCAGCGCATGCCCGGGACAGGGGAACACTGAAGCTTTCTTT. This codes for CSACPGQGNTEAFF.

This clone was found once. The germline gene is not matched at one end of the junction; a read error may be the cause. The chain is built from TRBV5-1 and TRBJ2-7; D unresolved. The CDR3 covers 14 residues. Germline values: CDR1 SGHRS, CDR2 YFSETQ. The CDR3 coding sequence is TGCGCCAGCAGCTTGGCCGGCGGAAACTACGAGCGGTACTTC. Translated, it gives CASSLAGGNYERYF.

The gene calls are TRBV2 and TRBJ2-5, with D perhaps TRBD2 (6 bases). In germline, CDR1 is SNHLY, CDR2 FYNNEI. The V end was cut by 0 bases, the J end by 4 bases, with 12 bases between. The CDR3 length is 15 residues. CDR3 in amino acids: CASSEAGTSGETQYF. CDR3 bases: TGTGCCAGCAGTGAAGCTGGGACTTCAGGAGAGACCCAGTACTTC.

CDR3 region: CASSVGGRANEQFF. CDR3 DNA sequence: TGTGCCAGCAGTGTTGGGGGCAGGGCGAATGAGCAGTTCTTC. The rearrangement uses TRBV2 and TRBJ2-1; tentatively, D is TRBD1 (6 bases). Trimming pared 4 bases from V and 7 bases from J, leaving 14 bases between. Germline V gene data show CDR1 as SNHLY and CDR2 as FYNNEI. The CDR3 consists of 14 residues.

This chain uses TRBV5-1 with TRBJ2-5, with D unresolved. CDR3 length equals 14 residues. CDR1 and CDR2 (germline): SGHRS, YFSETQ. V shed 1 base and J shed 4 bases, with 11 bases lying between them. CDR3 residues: CASSLNYEGETQYF. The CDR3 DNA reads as TGCGCCAGCAGCTTGAACTATGAAGGAGAGACCCAGTACTTC.

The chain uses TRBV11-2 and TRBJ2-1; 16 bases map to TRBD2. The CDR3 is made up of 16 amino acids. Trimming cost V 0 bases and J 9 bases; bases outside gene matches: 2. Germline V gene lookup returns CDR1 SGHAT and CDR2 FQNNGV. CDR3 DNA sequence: TGTGCCAGCAGCTTAGAAGGGACTAGCGGGAGGGGTGAGCAGTTCTTC. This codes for CASSLEGTSGRGEQFF.

The DNA for the CDR3 is TGTGCCTGGAGTGAAAACACGAACACTGAAGCTTTCTTT. Residues: CAWSENTNTEAFF. J is TRBJ1-1 and V is TRBV30, with D unresolved. CDR1 is GTSNPN, CDR2 SVGIG, per germline (reference sequence). This CDR3 is 13 amino acids long. V was cut by 1 base and J by 1 base, with 7 bases left in between.